This passage covers 9 T cell receptor beta chains from one sample sequenced in a study of blood T cell repertoires in COVID-19. Some clones are missing from TCRdb's copy, which holds only in-frame ones; the method was immunoSEQ multiplex PCR. The sample lists about 100,000 clones; 88% were seen once. The sample taken for sequencing was peripheral blood. The receptors were gathered from a middle-aged man with active or convalescent COVID-19.

This chain connects TRBV7-9 to TRBJ2-1; 7 nucleotides agree with TRBD1. This CDR3 contains 16 residues. Germline assignment: CDR1 SEHNR and CDR2 FQNEAQ (reference sequence). With V trimmed by 4 bases and J by 3 bases, 9 bases remained unmatched. CDR3: CASSSLRDRSYNEQFF. The CDR3 DNA follows: TGTGCCAGCAGCTCGCTCCGGGACAGAAGCTACAATGAGCAGTTCTTC. The entire variable domain, with the rest obtained from reference TRBV7-9 and TRBJ2-1, is as follows: DTGVSQNPRHKITKRGQNVTFRCDPISEHNRLYWYRQTLGQGPEFLTYFQNEAQLEKSRLLSDRFSAERPKGSFSTLEIQRTEQGDSAMYLCASSSLRDRSYNEQFFGPGTRLTVL.

This chain joins TRBV12-2 and TRBJ2-3; TRBD2 is the table's D call, not checked against the DNA. TRBV12-2 is a pseudogene segment. The CDR3 loop spans 18 amino acids. The CDR3 sequence is CASRLSLAGVGGTDTQYF. In nucleotides, the CDR3 is TGTGCAAGTCGCTTGTCACTAGCGGGAGTGGGGGGCACAGATACGCAGTATTTT.

This clone was seen once. This chain uses TRBV28 with TRBJ2-7; 9 nucleotides match TRBD2. V shed 8 bases and J 5 bases; nucleotides not matched to a gene: 13. CDR3 size: 15 residues. Per germline, CDR1 MDHEN and CDR2 SYDVKM. The CDR3 DNA reads TGTGCCAGCTGGGGAGGCCGCGGGAGGGCCGACGAGCAGTACTTC. Translation: CASWGGRGRADEQYF.

The chain combines TRBV29-1 with TRBJ2-1; 10 bases align to TRBD1. This CDR3 has 14 residues. Per the germline V gene, CDR1 is SQVTM and CDR2 is ANQGSEA. V was pared by 3 bases and J by 7 bases, with 6 bases of the junction left unmatched. CDR3 amino acids: CSVEGDRGPNEQFF. In DNA form, the CDR3 reads TGCAGCGTTGAGGGGGACAGGGGTCCGAATGAGCAGTTCTTC.

The chain combines TRBV7-9 with TRBJ1-1; D perhaps matches TRBD1 (6 bases). The CDR3 is 14 amino acids. CDR1 is SEHNR and CDR2 is FQNEAQ in the germline V gene (reference sequence). V was clipped by 5 bases and J by 6 bases, with 16 bases between them. This CDR3 reads CASSPSGGQPEAFF. CDR3 DNA sequence: TGTGCCAGCAGCCCAAGCGGCGGACAGCCTGAAGCTTTCTTT.

The chain couples TRBV28 to TRBJ2-4; perhaps TRBD2 as D (5 bases). Germline V lookup: CDR1 MDHEN, CDR2 SYDVKM. V lost 6 bases, J lost 8 bases, and 20 bases lay in between. The CDR3 sequence is 15 residues long. The CDR3 spells CASSRSVGARDIQYF. The DNA of the CDR3 is TGTGCCAGCAGCCGCTCGGTGGGAGCGAGGGACATTCAGTACTTC.

This clone was seen only once. The chain employs TRBV5-5 and TRBJ2-2, with TRBD1 identical over 10 bases. V lost 0 bases and J lost 6; bases outside the gene matches: 5. The CDR3 has 16 residues. CDR1 and CDR2 from the germline V gene are SGHKS and YYEKEE (reference sequence). The CDR3 sequence: CASSLVVGQGAGELFF. CDR3 sequence (DNA): TGTGCCAGCAGCTTGGTCGTCGGACAGGGGGCCGGGGAGCTGTTTTTT.

This chain links TRBV24-1 with TRBJ2-3; D not resolved. Germline CDR1 KGHDR, CDR2 SFDVKD. V lost 3 bases and J lost 1, with 13 bases in between. The CDR3 is made up of 16 amino acids. The CDR3 protein is CATSDPPSRGTDTQYF. CDR3 DNA sequence: TGTGCCACCAGTGATCCCCCCTCACGCGGCACAGATACGCAGTATTTT.

The V call is TRBV7-8, the J call TRBJ1-5; D remains ambiguous. This CDR3 is built from 14 residues. Germline V CDR1 and CDR2: SGHVS, FQNEAQ. V lost 0 bases and J lost 7, with 10 bases in between. As DNA, the CDR3 is TGTGCCAGCAGCTTAGCAGTAGAAGCGCAGCCCCAGCATTTT. It specifies CASSLAVEAQPQHF.